Each of the 9 T cell receptor beta chains below was sequenced from the same sample in a study of beta chain features in type 1 diabetes. What was sequenced were expressed TCRB transcripts, since all of the isolated RNA had been reverse transcribed. Produced via immunoSEQ multiplex PCR; TCRdb's table is partial and in-frame only. The sample has about 210,000 clones; about 11% are singletons. Sequencing was done on a sample of central memory CD4+ T cells from blood. These receptors originate from a young man in good health.

The chain combines TRBV29-1 with TRBJ1-1, with D possibly being TRBD1 (5 bases). Germline V gene sequence: CDR1 SQVTM, CDR2 ANQGSEA. V was pared by 3 bases and J by 4 bases, with 9 bases between. This CDR3 has 12 amino acids. CDR3 region: CSVEAGLTEAFF. The CDR3 DNA follows: TGCAGCGTTGAGGCAGGGCTCACTGAAGCTTTCTTT.

This clone was observed at least ten times. Other nucleotide sequences from this sample produce the same CDR3. V is TRBV7-9 and J is TRBJ2-1; TRBD2 might be the D (6 bases). Per the germline V gene, CDR1 is SEHNR and CDR2 is FQNEAQ (reference sequence). The CDR3 has 13 amino acids. V lost 0 bases and J lost 6, with 6 bases in between. CDR3 loop: CASSLAGGNEQFF. The CDR3 DNA follows: TGTGCCAGCAGCTTAGCGGGGGGCAATGAGCAGTTCTTC.

This clone was counted a few times. The chain recombines TRBV29-1 with TRBJ2-3, with TRBD1 matching over 7 bases. This CDR3 is 14 amino acids long. V trimming: 6 bases; J trimming: 0 bases; junction bases outside the gene matches: 6. From germline, CDR1 is SQVTM and CDR2 ANQGSEA. CDR3 amino acids: CSVKGQASTDTQYF. Written as DNA, the CDR3 is TGCAGCGTCAAAGGACAGGCAAGCACAGATACGCAGTATTTT.

The rearrangement uses TRBV5-6 and TRBJ2-1, with D maybe TRBD2 (5 bases). Trimming took off 0 bases at V and 5 bases at J, with 9 bases between the two ends. The CDR3 length is 14 residues. The germline V gene has CDR1 SGHDT and CDR2 YYEEEE. The CDR3 spells CASSLGPGNNEQFF. The CDR3 nucleotides read TGTGCCAGCAGCTTGGGGCCGGGGAACAATGAGCAGTTCTTC.

This clone has more than one count but fewer than ten. The V gene is TRBV6-5, the J gene TRBJ2-3; possibly TRBD1 for D (5 bases). This CDR3 region has 14 residues. Germline CDR1 and CDR2: MNHEY and SVGAGI. Trimming cost V 4 bases and J 6 bases, with 14 bases left between them. In DNA form, the CDR3 reads TGTGCCAGCAGTTTGGAACAGGCGAGTGATACGCAGTATTTT. Its translation is CASSLEQASDTQYF.

The rearrangement uses TRBV6-1 and TRBJ1-2, with D unclear. Germline CDR1 reads MNHNS; CDR2 reads SASEGT. Trimming removed 10 bases from V and 6 bases from J, with 15 bases in between. This CDR3 contains 12 residues. CDR3 protein: CAIRPTQDGYTF. DNA for the CDR3: TGTGCCATCAGACCGACACAAGATGGCTACACCTTC.

The chain employs TRBV7-2 and TRBJ2-7; D remains unclear. Between the trimmed V and J ends, which lost 5 bases and 3 bases, there was a span of 11 bases. In germline, CDR1 is SGHTA, CDR2 FQGNSA. This CDR3 is built from 13 residues. The CDR3 loop is CASSPRSYYEQYF. Here the CDR3 DNA reads TGTGCCAGCAGCCCCCGCAGCTACTACGAGCAGTACTTC.

This clone was observed many times. The genes are TRBV2 and TRBJ2-5; 7 nucleotides line up with TRBD2. CDR1 and CDR2 (germline): SNHLY, FYNNEI. Losses at the gene ends were 6 bases for V and 1 base for J; bases not matched to a gene: 5. The CDR3 is made up of 14 amino acids. The chain's CDR3 is CASRQGLLQETQYF. DNA for the CDR3: TGTGCCAGCAGGCAGGGACTACTCCAAGAGACCCAGTACTTC.

The V and J genes are TRBV7-9 and TRBJ2-1; 7 bases are a match to TRBD1. This CDR3 region has 16 residues. V was pared by 4 bases and J by 5 bases, with 11 bases of the junction left unmatched. Germline-derived CDR1 and CDR2 are SEHNR and FQNEAQ (reference sequence). The CDR3 loop is CASSSAGTVGDNEQFF. CDR3 bases: TGTGCCAGCAGCTCCGCCGGGACAGTGGGAGACAATGAGCAGTTCTTC. Combining the CDR3 with reference TRBV7-9 and TRBJ2-1 gives the whole variable domain DTGVSQNPRHKITKRGQNVTFRCDPISEHNRLYWYRQTLGQGPEFLTYFQNEAQLEKSRLLSDRFSAERPKGSFSTLEIQRTEQGDSAMYLCASSSAGTVGDNEQFFGPGTRLTVL.